These 13 T cell receptor beta chains came from one sample sequenced in a study of blood T cell repertoires in COVID-19 (dated by TCRdb to 2018 to 2020). The library was obtained by the immunoSEQ multiplex PCR assay. TCRdb holds this immuneACCESS table with in-frame rearrangements only. Some clones are missing; in checked studies, unresolved V genes explain under half, and the rest has no known cause. The sample yields around 100,000 clones; under 90% were counted once. The ten largest clonotypes hold 13% of the sample. What was sequenced was peripheral blood. Receptor source: a human donor in a cohort sampled during active or convalescent COVID-19.

The J gene is TRBJ1-1, the V gene TRBV11-3; 9 nucleotides align to TRBD1. Germline loops: CDR1 SGHNT, CDR2 YENEEA. This CDR3 region has 17 residues. Unmatched junction bases numbered 16, after V lost 5 bases and J lost 6 bases. The CDR3 region is CASSRGTGGSLYAEAFF. Here the CDR3 DNA reads TGTGCCAGCAGCAGGGGAACAGGGGGCTCATTGTACGCTGAAGCTTTCTTT.

The genes are TRBV5-4 and TRBJ2-7; D uncertain. Trimming left V 0 bases short and J 7 bases short, with 8 bases between. Germline CDR1 SGHNT, CDR2 YYREEE (reference sequence). The CDR3 contains 12 residues. CDR3 sequence: CASSLDELEQYF. Written as DNA, the CDR3 is TGTGCCAGCAGCTTGGACGAGCTTGAGCAGTACTTC.

To note about this clone: Within the sample, other DNA sequences also encode this same CDR3. V is TRBV5-4 and J is TRBJ2-5; D not resolved. The V gene lost 0 bases and the J gene lost 5 bases, with 8 bases spanning the gap. Looked up from germline, CDR1 is SGHNT and CDR2 is YYREEE (reference sequence). The CDR3 sequence is 13 residues long. CDR3 coding DNA: TGTGCCAGCAGCTTGGCCGGAGTTGAGACCCAGTACTTC. This encodes CASSLAGVETQYF.

The V and J genes are TRBV6-5 and TRBJ1-5; TRBD1 aligns across 9 bases. Germline assignment: CDR1 MNHEY and CDR2 SVGAGI. The CDR3 covers 14 residues. J gave up 5 bases and V 6 bases, and 5 bases lay outside the gene matches. CDR3 sequence: CASRSTGGYQPQHF. The CDR3 nucleotides are TGTGCCAGCAGATCGACAGGGGGATATCAGCCCCAGCATTTT.

The chain carries TRBV19 and TRBJ1-1; the match to TRBD1 covers 10 bases. The V gene end was trimmed by 11 bases and the J gene end by 2 bases; junction bases not matched to a gene: 5. CDR3 length: 13 residues. Germline V CDR1 and CDR2: LNHDA, SQIVND (reference sequence). CDR3: CAVDRGRNTEAFF. In DNA, the CDR3 is TGTGCCGTTGACAGGGGGCGAAACACTGAAGCTTTCTTT.

The rearrangement joins TRBV19 to TRBJ1-5; tentative D call: TRBD1 (6 bases). This CDR3 spans 15 amino acids. Trimming removed 2 bases from V and 5 bases from J, with 13 bases in between. Germline-derived CDR1 and CDR2 are LNHDA and SQIVND (reference sequence). The CDR3 is CASSISGRGHQPQHF. In DNA, the CDR3 is TGTGCCAGTAGTATATCGGGCAGGGGTCATCAGCCCCAGCATTTT.

Of note for this clone: Other DNA sequences of this sample code for an identical CDR3. The chain carries TRBV5-1 and TRBJ2-7; 11 nucleotides line up with TRBD2. V was clipped by 4 bases and J by 2 bases; unmatched bases: 2. CDR3 length: 14 amino acids. Per germline, CDR1 SGHRS and CDR2 YFSETQ. The CDR3 protein is CASSLSGGAYEQYF. DNA for the CDR3: TGCGCCAGCAGCCTTAGCGGGGGGGCCTACGAGCAGTACTTC.

This sequence joins TRBV19 and TRBJ2-2; D unclear. The CDR3 loop spans 14 amino acids. Trimming took 3 bases from V and 1 from J, leaving 6 bases between them. Germline assignment: CDR1 LNHDA and CDR2 SQIVND (reference sequence). The CDR3: CASSISRNTGELFF. The CDR3 DNA follows: TGTGCCAGTAGTATTAGCCGGAACACCGGGGAGCTGTTTTTT.

V and J are TRBV6-6 and TRBJ1-5, with D unresolved. Germline V lookup: CDR1 MNHNY, CDR2 SVGAGI (reference sequence). The V and J ends lost 6 bases and 7 bases respectively, with 13 bases between them. The CDR3 sequence is 13 residues long. DNA for the CDR3: TGTGCCAGCAGAGCGGTCCCCGGGCAGCCCCAGCATTTT. Amino acid sequence: CASRAVPGQPQHF.

The chain has TRBV9 and TRBJ1-3; 7 nucleotides align to TRBD1. V dropped 0 bases and J dropped 2; count of bases not matched to a gene: 8. The germline V gene encodes CDR1 SGDLS and CDR2 YYNGEE. The CDR3 spans 17 residues. CDR3 sequence: CASSVATGTETGNTIYF. The CDR3 coding sequence is TGTGCCAGCAGCGTAGCTACGGGGACAGAGACTGGAAACACCATATATTTT.

This clone was counted between two and nine times. The rearrangement joins TRBV11-2 to TRBJ1-4; TRBD1 agrees at 8 bases. Germline trimming cut 3 bases from V and 5 bases from J; bases unmatched to any gene: 11. The CDR3 has 17 residues. The germline gives CDR1 SGHAT, CDR2 FQNNGV. The CDR3 loop reads CASSLGSGTGKNEKLFF. In DNA, the CDR3 is TGTGCCAGCAGCTTGGGGTCCGGGACAGGAAAAAATGAAAAACTGTTTTTT.

This rearrangement joins TRBV3-1 (or the pseudogene TRBV3-2) to TRBJ1-3, with a possible D match to TRBD1 (6 bases). V gave up 3 bases and J gave up 2 bases, with 11 bases separating them. Per the germline V gene, CDR1 is LGHDT and CDR2 is YNNKEL (reference sequence). The CDR3 covers 15 residues. Written as DNA, the CDR3 is TGTGCCAGCAGCCACGACAGGATGGCTGGAAACACCATATATTTT. As protein: CASSHDRMAGNTIYF.

The chain couples TRBV4-1 to TRBJ1-2; 7 bases map to TRBD1. CDR1 is MGHRA, CDR2 YSYEKL, per germline. The V gene end was trimmed by 2 bases and the J gene end by 6 bases; junction bases not matched to a gene: 12. The CDR3 contains 16 residues. CDR3 loop: CASSQSINRGTDGYTF. The CDR3 DNA sequence: TGCGCCAGCAGCCAATCAATTAACAGGGGAACAGATGGCTACACCTTC.